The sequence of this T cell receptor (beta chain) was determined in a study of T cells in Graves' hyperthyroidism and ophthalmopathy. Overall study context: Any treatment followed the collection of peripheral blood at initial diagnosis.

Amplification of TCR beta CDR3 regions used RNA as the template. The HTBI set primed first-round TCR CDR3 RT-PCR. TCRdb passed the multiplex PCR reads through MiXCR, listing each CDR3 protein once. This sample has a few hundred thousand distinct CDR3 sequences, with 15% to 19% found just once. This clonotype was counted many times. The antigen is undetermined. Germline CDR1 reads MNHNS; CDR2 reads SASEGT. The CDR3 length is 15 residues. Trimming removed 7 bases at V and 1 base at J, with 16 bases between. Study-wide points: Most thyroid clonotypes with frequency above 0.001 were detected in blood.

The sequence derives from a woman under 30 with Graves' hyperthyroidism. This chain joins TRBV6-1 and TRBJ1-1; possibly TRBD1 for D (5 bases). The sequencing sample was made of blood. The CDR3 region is CASTPRGGGNTEAFF. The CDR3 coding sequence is TGTGCCAGCACCCCCCGGGGGGGGGGGAACACTGAAGCTTTCTTT.